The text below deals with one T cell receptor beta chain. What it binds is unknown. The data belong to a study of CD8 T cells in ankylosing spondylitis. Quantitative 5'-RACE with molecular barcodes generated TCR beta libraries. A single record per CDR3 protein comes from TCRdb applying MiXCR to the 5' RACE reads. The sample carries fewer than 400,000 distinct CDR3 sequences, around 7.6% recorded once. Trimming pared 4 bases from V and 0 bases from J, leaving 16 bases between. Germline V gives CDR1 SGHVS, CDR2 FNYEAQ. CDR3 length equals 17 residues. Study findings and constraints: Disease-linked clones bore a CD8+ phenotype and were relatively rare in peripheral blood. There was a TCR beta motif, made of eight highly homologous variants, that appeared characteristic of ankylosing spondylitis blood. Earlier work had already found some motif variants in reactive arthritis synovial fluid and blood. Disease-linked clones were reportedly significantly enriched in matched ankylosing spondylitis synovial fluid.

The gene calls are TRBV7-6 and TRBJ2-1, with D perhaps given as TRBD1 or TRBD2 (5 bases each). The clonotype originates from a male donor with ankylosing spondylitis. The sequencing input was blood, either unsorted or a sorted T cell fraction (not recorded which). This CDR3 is CASSSAFGGNSYNEQFF. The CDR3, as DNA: TGTGCCAGCAGCTCCGCGTTTGGGGGTAACTCCTACAATGAGCAGTTCTTC.